This T cell receptor (beta chain) was obtained from a study of blood T cells in healthy people across ages. Germline V CDR1 and CDR2: DFQATT, SNEGSKA (reference sequence). The CDR3 runs to 14 residues. Trimming shortened V by 2 bases and J by 3 bases, and 12 bases separated the two germline ends. A second PCR of roughly 7 to 11 cycles used a sample-barcoded 5' primer and a J-beta primer mix. TCRdb passed the 5' RACE reads through MiXCR, listing each CDR3 protein once. In the table there are about 1.6 million distinct CDR3 sequences, approximately 32% of which are singletons. The V gene is TRBV20-1, the J gene TRBJ2-3; D gene unclear. Sequences were obtained from blood. This TCR was sampled from a woman under 40 in good health. DNA of the CDR3: TGCAGTGCTAGAATGGGGTTACGGACAGATACGCAGTATTTT. Translating it yields CSARMGLRTDTQYF.